The next 13 T cell receptor beta chains were all read from a single sample in a study of T-cell reconstitution after alpha-beta-depleted transplantation in children. Unique molecular identifiers were built into the TCRbeta library. TCRdb re-derived calls from the PCR reads in MiXCR, one entry per CDR3 protein. Among fewer than 350,000 distinct CDR3 sequences listed, around a tenth were seen once. The sample was PBMCs, taken before TCRalphabeta/CD19-depleted stem cell transplant. The receptor source for this set is a boy younger than two with acute myeloid leukemia, due to receive a stem cell transplant.

V usage is TRBV7-6 and J usage is TRBJ1-1; a possible D gene is TRBD1 (5 bases). The V gene's germline CDR1 is SGHVS and CDR2 FNYEAQ. Deletions cut 5 bases from V and 4 bases from J, with 14 bases between. The CDR3 loop spans 14 amino acids. DNA of the CDR3: TGTGCCAGCAGCCCCCAGGGTGGGATCACTGAAGCTTTCTTT. It translates to CASSPQGGITEAFF.

This rearrangement joins TRBV12-3 or TRBV12-4 to TRBJ1-1; TRBD1 is a possible D gene (5 bases). V dropped 5 bases and J dropped 1 base, with 14 bases sitting between them. There are 15 residues in the CDR3. The CDR3 region is CASSPNDGGNTEAFF. CDR3 nucleotide sequence: TGTGCCAGCAGTCCTAATGATGGGGGGAACACTGAAGCTTTCTTT.

This clonotype was detected once. Since a much larger clone is just one base distant, this may be a read error. In nucleotides, the CDR3 is TGTGCCAGCAGGCTAGCGGGGGGCCAGAGCTGCTACAATGAGCAGTTCTTC. This sequence encodes CASRLAGGQSCYNEQFF. This chain joins TRBV6-2 or TRBV6-3 and TRBJ2-1; 11 bases fit TRBD2. V dropped 6 bases and J dropped 3; count of bases not matched to a gene: 10. Germline CDR1 MNHEY, CDR2 SVGEGT. The CDR3 is made up of 17 amino acids.

In its sample, this clonotype was seen many times. The chain is built from TRBV7-9 and TRBJ1-3; D is perhaps TRBD1 (6 bases). In germline, CDR1 is SEHNR, CDR2 FQNEAQ (reference sequence). The CDR3 covers 16 residues. With 3 bases removed from V and 3 bases from J, the gap between germline ends came to 15 bases. The CDR3 DNA is TGTGCCAGCAGCTTTGGCCCCACAGGGAGTGGAAACACCATATATTTT. Translation gives CASSFGPTGSGNTIYF.

This clonotype was detected only a few times. The V and J genes are TRBV3-1 and TRBJ1-1, with 7 bases matching TRBD1. This CDR3 is 16 amino acids long. The junction had 8 bases not matched to a gene; V was cut back by 3 bases and J by 1 base. The germline CDR1 and CDR2 sequences are LGHDT and YNNKEL (reference sequence). CDR3 coding DNA: TGTGCCAGCAGCCAGCCTATGACAGGGTGGAACACTGAAGCTTTCTTT. Translating gives CASSQPMTGWNTEAFF.

This clonotype was seen repeatedly, ten times or more. The chain couples TRBV28 to TRBJ2-7, with D possibly called TRBD1 or TRBD2 (5 bases each). V was clipped by 0 bases and J by 7 bases, with 10 bases between them. Germline assignment: CDR1 MDHEN and CDR2 SYDVKM. The CDR3 has 13 residues. CDR3 in amino acids: CASSLWGVREQYF. The CDR3 coding sequence is TGTGCCAGCAGTTTATGGGGGGTGAGGGAGCAGTACTTC.

Details on this clonotype: A much bigger clone sits one base away, suggesting this may be a read error. The chain uses TRBV4-3 and TRBJ2-2; D possibly corresponds to TRBD2 (5 bases). The V gene's germline CDR1 is LGHNA and CDR2 YSLEER. V shed 3 bases and J shed 1 base, with 12 bases lying between them. CDR3 length: 16 residues. The CDR3 bases are TGCGCCAGCAGCCACGAGGGAATCTTGAACACCGGGGAGCTGTTTTTT. As protein: CASSHEGILNTGELFF.

V usage is TRBV10-3 and J usage is TRBJ2-7, with D possibly being TRBD2 (5 bases). The V end lost 2 bases, the J end lost 0 bases, and 14 bases lay between the germline ends. The CDR3 has 16 residues. The germline CDR1 and CDR2 sequences are ENHRY and SYGVKD. CDR3 region: CAISETGTSSSYEQYF. The CDR3, as DNA: TGTGCCATCAGTGAGACGGGAACCTCGTCCTCCTACGAGCAGTACTTC.

This clonotype came up many times. This sequence joins TRBV11-2 and TRBJ2-1; 9 bases map to TRBD2. The germline gives CDR1 SGHAT, CDR2 FQNNGV. This CDR3 spans 15 amino acids. The V gene end was trimmed by 1 base and the J gene end by 2 bases; junction bases not matched to a gene: 0. CDR3 coding DNA: TGTGCCAGCAGCTTAGTAGCGGGGGCCTACAATGAGCAGTTCTTC. It codes for CASSLVAGAYNEQFF.

This clonotype was counted only a few times. CDR3: CASSIRVGGRQETQYF. The CDR3 nucleotides read TGTGCCAGTAGTATCCGGGTTGGCGGGAGACAAGAGACCCAGTACTTC. This chain connects TRBV19 to TRBJ2-5; 7 bases map to TRBD2. This CDR3 is built from 16 residues. The junction had 9 bases not matched to a gene; V was cut back by 3 bases and J by 2 bases. CDR1 and CDR2 from the germline V gene are LNHDA and SQIVND (reference sequence). The whole variable domain, filled in from reference TRBV19 and TRBJ2-5, reads DGGITQSPKYLFRKEGQNVTLSCEQNLNHDAMYWYRQDPGQGLRLIYYSQIVNDFQKGDIAEGYSVSREKKESFPLTVTSAQKNPTAFYLCASSIRVGGRQETQYFGPGTRLLVL.

This rearrangement joins TRBV29-1 to TRBJ2-3, with 9 bases matching TRBD1. V lost 5 bases, J lost 1 base, and 1 base stayed unmatched. CDR1 and CDR2 (germline): SQVTM, ANQGSEA. This CDR3 contains 13 residues. CDR3 protein: CSVYRGRTDTQYF. The CDR3 DNA sequence: TGCAGCGTTTACAGGGGGCGCACAGATACGCAGTATTTT.

J is TRBJ1-6 and V is TRBV20-1, with 7 bases identical to TRBD1. CDR1 is DFQATT and CDR2 is SNEGSKA in the germline V gene (reference sequence). The V and J ends lost 3 bases and 7 bases, in that order; junction bases with no gene match: 9. This CDR3 spans 15 amino acids. This CDR3 reads CSASSEGQINSPLHF. CDR3 in DNA: TGCAGTGCTAGCTCTGAGGGACAGATCAATTCACCCCTCCACTTT.

This clonotype was seen ten or more times. V and J are TRBV5-1 and TRBJ2-1, with 11 bases that match TRBD2. The V gene end was trimmed by 4 bases and the J gene end by 7 bases; junction bases not matched to a gene: 7. Germline V CDR1 and CDR2: SGHRS, YFSETQ. CDR3 length equals 15 residues. Here the CDR3 reads CASSTGLAGLNEQFF. The CDR3 nucleotides are TGCGCCAGCAGCACCGGACTAGCGGGTCTGAATGAGCAGTTCTTC.